This entry lists 7 T cell receptor beta chains sequenced from one sample in a study of regulatory T cells in long-lasting Graves disease. Time point in this sample: persistent/refractory GD, antithyroid drugs over 5 years with positive TRAb. RNA isolated from PBMCs was used to make the TCR library. Both iRepertoire HTBI primers and Arm-PCR of CDR3 regions were used to build the TCR beta libraries. MiXCR was run by TCRdb on the multiplex PCR reads, yielding one entry per CDR3 protein. The sample carries fewer than 450,000 distinct CDR3 sequences, about a quarter recorded once. The sequences come from peripheral blood mononuclear cells (PBMCs), collected when the disease was refractory, from a patient treated with antithyroid drugs. The receptors derive from a female donor with Graves disease.

This clonotype was observed a few times. The V call is TRBV27, the J call TRBJ2-7; 10 bases match TRBD1. Trimming cost V 3 bases and J 4 bases; bases outside gene matches: 3. The CDR3 extends over 14 amino acids. The germline V gene has CDR1 MNHEY and CDR2 SMNVEV (reference sequence). CDR3 protein: CASSFGDRGYEQYF. DNA for the CDR3: TGTGCCAGCAGTTTTGGGGACAGGGGATACGAGCAGTACTTC.

The gene calls are TRBV6-2 or TRBV6-3 and TRBJ2-5; perhaps TRBD1 as D (5 bases). In germline, CDR1 is MNHEY, CDR2 SVGEGT. The CDR3 is 15 amino acids. Trimming removed 2 bases at V and 1 base at J, with 11 bases between. The CDR3 region is CASSYPIDSQETQYF. As DNA, the CDR3 is TGTGCCAGCAGTTACCCGATCGACAGCCAAGAGACCCAGTACTTC.

This clonotype was detected a few times. The chain's CDR3 is CASSLRGGQNEKLFF. The CDR3 nucleotides read TGTGCCAGCAGCTTGCGTGGGGGTCAGAATGAAAAACTGTTTTTT. The genes are TRBV5-6 and TRBJ1-4, with D maybe TRBD1 (5 bases). Trimming pared 1 base from V and 5 bases from J, leaving 12 bases between. Germline assignment: CDR1 SGHDT and CDR2 YYEEEE. The CDR3 covers 15 residues.

This chain links TRBV20-1 with TRBJ1-5, with a weak D call TRBD1 (5 bases). The CDR3 has 15 amino acids. Germline assignment: CDR1 DFQATT and CDR2 SNEGSKA (reference sequence). Deletions cut 7 bases from V and 2 bases from J, with 18 bases between. The CDR3 loop is CSVGTTWGRNQPQHF. CDR3 nucleotides: TGCAGTGTGGGGACGACTTGGGGCCGCAATCAGCCCCAGCATTTT.

V usage is TRBV19 and J usage is TRBJ2-7, with 11 bases aligning to TRBD1. CDR1 is LNHDA, CDR2 SQIVND, per germline (reference sequence). J lost 4 bases, V lost 2 bases, and 4 bases had no gene match. The CDR3 covers 15 residues. The CDR3 spells CASSIPGQGEYEQYF. CDR3 sequence (DNA): TGTGCCAGTAGTATACCGGGACAGGGGGAGTACGAGCAGTACTTC.

This sequence joins TRBV14 and TRBJ2-1; 15 bases match TRBD2. The CDR3 covers 19 residues. Germline V lookup: CDR1 SGHDN, CDR2 FVKESK. Germline trimming cut 3 bases from V and 7 bases from J; bases unmatched to any gene: 13. The DNA of the CDR3 is TGTGCCAGCAGCCATTTACTTTCCGGGACTAGCGGGAGGATAAATGAGCAGTTCTTC. It encodes CASSHLLSGTSGRINEQFF.

This chain joins TRBV5-5 and TRBJ2-7; no firm D call. CDR1 is SGHKS and CDR2 is YYEKEE in the germline V gene (reference sequence). The V end lost 3 bases, the J end lost 0 bases, and 10 bases lay between the germline ends. The CDR3 is made up of 14 amino acids. The CDR3 loop is CASSWSPDSYEQYF. The CDR3 DNA is TGTGCCAGCAGCTGGAGTCCAGACTCCTACGAGCAGTACTTC.